Sequencing of this T cell receptor beta chain was carried out in a study of shared clonotypes between healthy human individuals. This CDR3 has 15 residues. The J segment lost 1 base and the V segment lost 3 bases, leaving 1 base of the junction unmatched. CDR1 is MDHEN and CDR2 is SYDVKM in the germline V gene. Study-level results: Several donors held roughly 5% of naive CD4 clonotypes in common.

This table comes from immunoSEQ multiplex PCR, and its TCRdb copy is limited to in-frame clones, with some not included. Among 650,000 to 700,000 clones listed, roughly 87% were seen once. Remarks on this clone: Its antigen remains unknown. The identical CDR3 is also encoded by other nucleotide sequences in the sample.

Input material: memory CD8+ T cells from PBMCs. As for subset: CD45RO+ cells pooled with CCR7-negative TemRA cells. This sequence was found in a man younger than 30 in good health. Some clones in this sample may be carry-over from other donors' samples. The chain couples TRBV28 to TRBJ2-2; 8 bases fit TRBD2. The CDR3 nucleotides are TGTGCCAGCAGTTTTCTAGCGGGGAACACCGGGGAGCTGTTTTTT. This translates into CASSFLAGNTGELFF.